This T cell receptor beta chain derives from a study of T cell responses to AZD1222 COVID-19 vaccine. V dropped 3 bases and J dropped 3 bases, with 9 bases sitting between them. This CDR3 comprises 13 residues. Germline-derived CDR1 and CDR2 are SGHRS and YFSETQ. On this clone: As yet, its antigen is unknown.

Study-level findings and limits: The number of AZD1222 recipients seropositive at baseline was only 6 or 7.

Clones were sequenced by immunoSEQ multiplex PCR, and TCRdb holds only the in-frame ones, with some missing. The sample yields about 100,000 clones, 90% seen once. The chain employs TRBV5-1 and TRBJ2-5, with D uncertain. The sample consisted of peripheral blood, taken on day 0 of AZD1222 vaccination. This clonotype originated in an adult in good health. The CDR3 loop reads CASSSDPEETQYF. CDR3 nucleotides: TGCGCCAGCAGCTCTGACCCAGAAGAGACCCAGTACTTC. Full variable domain (missing parts from reference TRBV5-1 and TRBJ2-5): KAGVTQTPRYLIKTRGQQVTLSCSPISGHRSVSWYQQTPGQGLQFLFEYFSETQRNKGNFPGRFSGRQFSNSRSEMNVSTLELGDSALYLCASSSDPEETQYFGPGTRLLVL.